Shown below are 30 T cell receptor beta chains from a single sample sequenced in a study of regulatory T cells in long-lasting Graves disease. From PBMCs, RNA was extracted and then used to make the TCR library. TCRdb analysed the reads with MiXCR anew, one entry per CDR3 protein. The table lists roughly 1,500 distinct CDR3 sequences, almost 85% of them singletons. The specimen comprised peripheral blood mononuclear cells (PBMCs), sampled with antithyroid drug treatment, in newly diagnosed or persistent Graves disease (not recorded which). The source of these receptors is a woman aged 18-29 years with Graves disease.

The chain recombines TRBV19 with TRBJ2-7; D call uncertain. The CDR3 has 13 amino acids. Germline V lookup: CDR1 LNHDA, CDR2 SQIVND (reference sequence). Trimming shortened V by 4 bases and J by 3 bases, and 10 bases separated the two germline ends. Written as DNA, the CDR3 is TGTGCCAGTAGTACCTTTCTTTTCTACGAGCAGTACTTC. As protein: CASSTFLFYEQYF.

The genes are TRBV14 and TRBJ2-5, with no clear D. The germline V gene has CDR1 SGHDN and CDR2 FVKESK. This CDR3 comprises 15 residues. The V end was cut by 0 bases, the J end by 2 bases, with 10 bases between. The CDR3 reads CASSQDLVGQETQYF. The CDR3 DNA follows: TGTGCCAGCAGCCAAGATCTCGTGGGGCAAGAGACCCAGTACTTC.

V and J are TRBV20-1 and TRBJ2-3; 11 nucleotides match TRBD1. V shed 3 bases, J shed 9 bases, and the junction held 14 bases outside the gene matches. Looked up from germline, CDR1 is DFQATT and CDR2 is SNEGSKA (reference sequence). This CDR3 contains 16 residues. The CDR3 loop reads CSARPDRGPRLVTQYF. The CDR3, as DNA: TGCAGTGCTAGGCCGGACAGGGGGCCAAGACTGGTCACGCAGTATTTT.

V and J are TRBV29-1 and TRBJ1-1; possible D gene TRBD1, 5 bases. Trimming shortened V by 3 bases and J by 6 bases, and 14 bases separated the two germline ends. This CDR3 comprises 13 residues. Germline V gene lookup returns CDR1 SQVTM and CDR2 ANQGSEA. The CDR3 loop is CSVEGLGTSEAFF. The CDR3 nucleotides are TGCAGCGTTGAGGGGCTCGGTACGTCTGAAGCTTTCTTT.

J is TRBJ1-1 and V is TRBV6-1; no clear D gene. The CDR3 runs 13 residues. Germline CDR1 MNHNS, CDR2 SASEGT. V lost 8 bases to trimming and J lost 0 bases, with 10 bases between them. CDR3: CASRRQMNTEAFF. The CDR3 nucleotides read TGTGCCAGCCGGCGACAAATGAACACTGAAGCTTTCTTT.

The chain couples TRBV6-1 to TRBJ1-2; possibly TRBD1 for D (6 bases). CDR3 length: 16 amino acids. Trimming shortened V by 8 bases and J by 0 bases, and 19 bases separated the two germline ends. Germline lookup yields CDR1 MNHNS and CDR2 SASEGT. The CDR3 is CASYRQAGHPNYGYTF. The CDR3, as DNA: TGTGCCAGCTACCGTCAAGCGGGACATCCTAACTATGGCTACACCTTC.

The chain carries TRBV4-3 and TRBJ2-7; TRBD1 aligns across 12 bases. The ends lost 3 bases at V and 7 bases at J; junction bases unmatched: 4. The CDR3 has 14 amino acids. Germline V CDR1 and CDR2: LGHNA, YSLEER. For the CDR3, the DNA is TGCGCCAGCAGCCAGGGGACAGGGGGCAGGGAGCAGTACTTC. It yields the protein CASSQGTGGREQYF.

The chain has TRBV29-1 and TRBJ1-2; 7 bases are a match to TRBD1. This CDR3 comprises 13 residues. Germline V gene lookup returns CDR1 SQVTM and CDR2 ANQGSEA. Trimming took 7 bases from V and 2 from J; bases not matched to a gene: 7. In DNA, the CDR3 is TGCAGCGCCGTCCGGGACAGCAACTATGGCTACACCTTC. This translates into CSAVRDSNYGYTF. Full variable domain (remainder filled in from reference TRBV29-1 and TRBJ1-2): SAVISQKPSRDICQRGTSLTIQCQVDSQVTMMFWYRQQPGQSLTLIATANQGSEATYESGFVIDKFPISRPNLTFSTLTVSNMSPEDSSIYLCSAVRDSNYGYTFGSGTRLTVV.

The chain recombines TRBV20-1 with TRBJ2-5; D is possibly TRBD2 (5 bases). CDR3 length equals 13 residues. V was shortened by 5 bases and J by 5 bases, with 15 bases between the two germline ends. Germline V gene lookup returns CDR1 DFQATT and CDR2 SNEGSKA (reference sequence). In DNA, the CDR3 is TGCAGTGCTCCCCTCGACTCGGGGGAGACCCAGTACTTC. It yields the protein CSAPLDSGETQYF.

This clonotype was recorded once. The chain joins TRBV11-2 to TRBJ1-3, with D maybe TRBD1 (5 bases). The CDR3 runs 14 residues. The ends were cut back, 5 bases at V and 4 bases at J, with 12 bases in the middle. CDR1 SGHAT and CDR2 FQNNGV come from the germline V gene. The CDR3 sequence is CASSPGTAGNTIYF. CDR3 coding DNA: TGTGCCAGCAGCCCCGGGACGGCCGGAAACACCATATATTTT.

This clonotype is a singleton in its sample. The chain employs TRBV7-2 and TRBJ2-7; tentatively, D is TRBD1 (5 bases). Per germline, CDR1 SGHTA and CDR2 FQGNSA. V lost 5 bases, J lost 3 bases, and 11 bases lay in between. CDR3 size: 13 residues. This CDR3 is CASSLGVFYEQYF. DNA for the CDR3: TGTGCCAGCAGCCTAGGGGTGTTCTACGAGCAGTACTTC. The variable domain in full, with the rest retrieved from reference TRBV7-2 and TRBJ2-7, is GAGVSQSPSNKVTEKGKDVELRCDPISGHTALYWYRQSLGQGLEFLIYFQGNSAPDKSGLPSDRFSAERTGGSVSTLTIQRTQQEDSAVYLCASSLGVFYEQYFGPGTRLTVT.

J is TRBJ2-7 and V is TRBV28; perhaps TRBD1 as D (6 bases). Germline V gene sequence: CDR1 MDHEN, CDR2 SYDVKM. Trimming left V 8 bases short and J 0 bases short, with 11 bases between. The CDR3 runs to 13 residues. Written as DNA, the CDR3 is TGTGCCAGCCTCGGACAGTTCTCCTACGAGCAGTACTTC. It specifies CASLGQFSYEQYF.

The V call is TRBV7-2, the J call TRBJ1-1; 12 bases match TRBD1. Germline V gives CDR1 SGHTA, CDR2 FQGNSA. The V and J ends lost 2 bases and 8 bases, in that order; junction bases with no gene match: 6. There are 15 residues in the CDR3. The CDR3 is CASSLYLGQGAEAFF. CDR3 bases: TGTGCCAGCAGCTTATATTTGGGACAGGGGGCAGAAGCTTTCTTT.

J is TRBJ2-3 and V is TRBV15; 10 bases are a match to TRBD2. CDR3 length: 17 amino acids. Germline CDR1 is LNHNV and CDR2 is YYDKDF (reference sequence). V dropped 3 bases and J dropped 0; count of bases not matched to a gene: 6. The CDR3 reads CATSSQLAGTSTDTQYF. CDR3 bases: TGTGCCACCAGCAGCCAACTAGCGGGGACTAGCACAGATACGCAGTATTTT.

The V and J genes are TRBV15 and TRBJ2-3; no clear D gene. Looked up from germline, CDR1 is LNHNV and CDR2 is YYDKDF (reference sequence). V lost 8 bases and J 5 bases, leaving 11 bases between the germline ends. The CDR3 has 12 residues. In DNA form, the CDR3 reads TGTGCCACCTCCCCCTTAGGAGATACGCAGTATTTT. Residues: CATSPLGDTQYF.

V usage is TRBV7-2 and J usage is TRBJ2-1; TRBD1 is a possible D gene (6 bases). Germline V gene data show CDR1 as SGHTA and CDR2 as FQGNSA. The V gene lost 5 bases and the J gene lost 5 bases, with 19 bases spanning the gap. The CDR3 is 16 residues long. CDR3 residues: CASSPTPPDSNNEQFF. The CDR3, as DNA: TGTGCCAGCAGCCCAACACCCCCGGACAGCAACAATGAGCAGTTCTTC.

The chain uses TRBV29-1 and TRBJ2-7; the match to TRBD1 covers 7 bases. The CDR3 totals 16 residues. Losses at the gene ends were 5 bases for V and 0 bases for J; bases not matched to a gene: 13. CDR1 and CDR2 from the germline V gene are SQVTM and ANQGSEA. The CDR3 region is CSVPMPTGTASYEQYF. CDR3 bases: TGCAGCGTTCCTATGCCAACCGGGACAGCCTCCTACGAGCAGTACTTC.

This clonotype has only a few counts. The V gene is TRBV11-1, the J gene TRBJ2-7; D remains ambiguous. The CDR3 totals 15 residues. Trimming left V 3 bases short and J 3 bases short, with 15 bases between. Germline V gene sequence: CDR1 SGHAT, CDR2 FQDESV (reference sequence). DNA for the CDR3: TGTGCCAGCAGCTTGATTGACCAGGCTTTCTACGAGCAGTACTTC. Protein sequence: CASSLIDQAFYEQYF.

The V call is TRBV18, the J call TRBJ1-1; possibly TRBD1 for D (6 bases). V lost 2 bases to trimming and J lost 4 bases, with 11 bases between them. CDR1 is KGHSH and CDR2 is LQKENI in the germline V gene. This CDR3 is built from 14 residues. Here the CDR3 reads CASSPKQGGTEAFF. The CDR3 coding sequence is TGTGCCAGCTCACCAAAACAGGGAGGCACTGAAGCTTTCTTT. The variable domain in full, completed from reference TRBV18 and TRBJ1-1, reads NAGVMQNPRHLVRRRGQEARLRCSPMKGHSHVYWYRQLPEEGLKFMVYLQKENIIDESGMPKERFSAEFPKEGPSILRIQQVVRGDSAAYFCASSPKQGGTEAFFGQGTRLTVV.

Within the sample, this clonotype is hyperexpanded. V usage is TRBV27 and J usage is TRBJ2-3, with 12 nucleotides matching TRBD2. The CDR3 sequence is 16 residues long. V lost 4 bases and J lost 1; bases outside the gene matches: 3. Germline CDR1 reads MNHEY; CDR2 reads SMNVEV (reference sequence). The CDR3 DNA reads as TGTGCCAGCAGTTCTAGACTAGCGGGGGGCACAGATACGCAGTATTTT. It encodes CASSSRLAGGTDTQYF.

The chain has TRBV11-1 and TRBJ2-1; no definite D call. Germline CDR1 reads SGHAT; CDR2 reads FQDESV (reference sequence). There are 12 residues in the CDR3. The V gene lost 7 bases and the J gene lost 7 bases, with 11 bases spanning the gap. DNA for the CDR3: TGTGCCAGCAATGAAGCGAAAAATGAGCAGTTCTTC. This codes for CASNEAKNEQFF.

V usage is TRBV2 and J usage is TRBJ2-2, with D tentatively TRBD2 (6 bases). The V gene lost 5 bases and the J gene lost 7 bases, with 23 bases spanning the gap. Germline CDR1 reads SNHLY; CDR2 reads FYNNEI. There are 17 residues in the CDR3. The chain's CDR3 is CASSNIGRDSSGGELFF. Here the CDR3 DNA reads TGTGCCAGCAGTAATATCGGGAGAGACTCGAGTGGCGGGGAGCTGTTTTTT.

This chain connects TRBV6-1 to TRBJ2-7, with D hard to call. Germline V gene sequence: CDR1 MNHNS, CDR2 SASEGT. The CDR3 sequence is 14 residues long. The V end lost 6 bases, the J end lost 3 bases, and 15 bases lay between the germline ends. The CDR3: CASSGYPPYYEQYV. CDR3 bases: TGTGCCAGCAGCGGGTACCCCCCGTACTACGAGCAGTACGTC.

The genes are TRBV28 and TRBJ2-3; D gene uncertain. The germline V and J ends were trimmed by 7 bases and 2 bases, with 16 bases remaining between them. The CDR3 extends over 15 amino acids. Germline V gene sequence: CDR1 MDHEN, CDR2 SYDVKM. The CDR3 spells CASTPPTPATDTQYF. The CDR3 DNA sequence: TGTGCCAGCACCCCGCCGACCCCCGCCACAGATACGCAGTATTTT.

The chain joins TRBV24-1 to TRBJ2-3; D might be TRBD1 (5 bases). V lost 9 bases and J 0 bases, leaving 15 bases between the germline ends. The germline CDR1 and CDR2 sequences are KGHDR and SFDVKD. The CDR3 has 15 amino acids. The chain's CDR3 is CATALGRQSTDTQYF. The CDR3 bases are TGTGCCACCGCTCTGGGGCGCCAGAGCACAGATACGCAGTATTTT.

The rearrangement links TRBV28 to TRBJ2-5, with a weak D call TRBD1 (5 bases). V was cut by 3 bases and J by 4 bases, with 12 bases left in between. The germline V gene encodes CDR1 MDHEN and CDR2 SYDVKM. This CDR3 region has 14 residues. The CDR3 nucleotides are TGTGCCAGCAGTTTTGAACAGGCGGTAGAGACCCAGTACTTC. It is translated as CASSFEQAVETQYF.

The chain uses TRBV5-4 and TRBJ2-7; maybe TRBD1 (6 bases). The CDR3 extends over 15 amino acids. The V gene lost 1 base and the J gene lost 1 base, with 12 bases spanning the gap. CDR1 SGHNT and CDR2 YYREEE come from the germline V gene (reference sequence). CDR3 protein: CASSLRQGISYEQYF. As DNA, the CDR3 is TGTGCCAGCAGCTTGCGTCAGGGGATTTCCTACGAGCAGTACTTC.

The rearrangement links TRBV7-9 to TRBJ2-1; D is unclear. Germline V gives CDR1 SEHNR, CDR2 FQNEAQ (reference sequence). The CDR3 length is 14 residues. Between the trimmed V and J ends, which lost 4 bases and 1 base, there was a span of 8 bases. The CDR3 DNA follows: TGTGCCAGCAGCTATGGGTTTTCCTACAATGAGCAGTTCTTC. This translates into CASSYGFSYNEQFF. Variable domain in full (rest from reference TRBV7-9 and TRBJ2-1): DTGVSQNPRHKITKRGQNVTFRCDPISEHNRLYWYRQTLGQGPEFLTYFQNEAQLEKSRLLSDRFSAERPKGSFSTLEIQRTEQGDSAMYLCASSYGFSYNEQFFGPGTRLTVL.

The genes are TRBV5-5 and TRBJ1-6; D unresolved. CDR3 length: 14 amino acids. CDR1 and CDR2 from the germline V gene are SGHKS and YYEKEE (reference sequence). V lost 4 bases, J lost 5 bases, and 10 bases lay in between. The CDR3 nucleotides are TGTGCCAGCAGCCCCGGATCGGATAATTCACCCCTCCACTTT. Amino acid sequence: CASSPGSDNSPLHF.

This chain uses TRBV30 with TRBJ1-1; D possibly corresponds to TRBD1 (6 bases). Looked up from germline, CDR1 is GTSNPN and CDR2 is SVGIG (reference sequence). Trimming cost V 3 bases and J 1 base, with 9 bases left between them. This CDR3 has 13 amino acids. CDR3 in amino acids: CAWSAGQNTEAFF. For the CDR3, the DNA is TGTGCCTGGAGCGCGGGACAGAACACTGAAGCTTTCTTT.